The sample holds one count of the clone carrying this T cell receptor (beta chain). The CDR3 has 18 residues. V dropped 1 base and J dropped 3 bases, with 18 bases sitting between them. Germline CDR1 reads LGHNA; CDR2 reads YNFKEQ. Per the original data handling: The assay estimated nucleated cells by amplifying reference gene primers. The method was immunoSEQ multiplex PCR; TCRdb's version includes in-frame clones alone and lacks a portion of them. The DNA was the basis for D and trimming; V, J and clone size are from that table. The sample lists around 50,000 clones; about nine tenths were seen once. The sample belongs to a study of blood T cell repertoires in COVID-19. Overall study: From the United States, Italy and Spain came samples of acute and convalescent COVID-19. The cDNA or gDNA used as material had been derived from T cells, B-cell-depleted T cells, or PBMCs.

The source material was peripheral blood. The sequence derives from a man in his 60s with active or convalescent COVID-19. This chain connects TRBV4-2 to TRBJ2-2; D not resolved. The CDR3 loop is CASSQVYAGLIDTGELFF. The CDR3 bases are TGTGCCAGCAGCCAAGTTTATGCAGGCCTGATAGACACCGGGGAGCTGTTTTTT.